One sample yielded the 23 T cell receptor beta chains listed below, sequenced in a study of PD-L1 blockade in urothelial cancer. Time point noted: peripheral blood 6 weeks after treatment start. Measured with immunoSEQ multiplex PCR; TCRdb has only the in-frame clones, and not every one. The data show 40,000 to 45,000 clones, 91% seen once. The specimen was PBMCs, collected around atezolizumab (anti-PD-L1) treatment. Receptor source: a man between 65 and 80 years old with urothelial cancer.

The chain combines TRBV18 with TRBJ2-1; D remains unclear. Trimming removed 3 bases at V and 5 bases at J, with 8 bases between. This CDR3 has 13 residues. Germline CDR1 reads KGHSH; CDR2 reads LQKENI. The DNA for the CDR3 is TGTGCCAGCTCACCGAGGCTCGACAATGAGCAGTTCTTC. Translating gives CASSPRLDNEQFF.

The rearrangement joins TRBV5-1 to TRBJ2-7; D may be TRBD1 (6 bases). CDR1 and CDR2 from the germline V gene are SGHRS and YFSETQ. CDR3 length: 12 amino acids. V was shortened by 4 bases and J by 4 bases, with 9 bases between the two germline ends. CDR3 in DNA: TGCGCCAGCAGCAGAACAGGGTACGAGCAGTACTTC. Protein: CASSRTGYEQYF.

This sequence joins TRBV6-1 and TRBJ1-2; TRBD1 matches at 9 bases. The V gene end was trimmed by 4 bases and the J gene end by 3 bases; junction bases not matched to a gene: 0. From germline, CDR1 is MNHNS and CDR2 SASEGT. CDR3 length: 13 amino acids. CDR3 coding DNA: TGTGCCAGCAGTGGGGACAGGGACTATGGCTACACCTTC. Encoded protein: CASSGDRDYGYTF.

The chain employs TRBV2 and TRBJ1-2; D ambiguous. CDR3 length equals 12 residues. Germline V lookup: CDR1 SNHLY, CDR2 FYNNEI. The ends were cut back, 2 bases at V and 6 bases at J, with 7 bases in the middle. DNA of the CDR3: TGTGCCAGCAGTGAACGAGGGAATGGCTACACCTTC. It is translated as CASSERGNGYTF.

This clone came up once. The chain has TRBV28 and TRBJ1-4; 10 bases are a match to TRBD1. Per the germline V gene, CDR1 is MDHEN and CDR2 is SYDVKM. V shed 4 bases and J 2 bases; nucleotides not matched to a gene: 1. The CDR3 loop spans 15 amino acids. CDR3 residues: CASSSGQGTNEKLFF. Here the CDR3 DNA reads TGTGCCAGCAGTTCGGGACAGGGGACTAATGAAAAACTGTTTTTT.

CDR3 protein: CASSQIETANYGYTF. In DNA form, the CDR3 reads TGCGCCAGCAGCCAAATAGAGACAGCTAACTATGGCTACACCTTC. The chain uses TRBV4-1 and TRBJ1-2; D is perhaps TRBD1 (5 bases). There are 15 residues in the CDR3. From germline, CDR1 is MGHRA and CDR2 YSYEKL. V dropped 2 bases and J dropped 0 bases, with 10 bases sitting between them.

V usage is TRBV9 and J usage is TRBJ2-3; D unclear. Per the germline V gene, CDR1 is SGDLS and CDR2 is YYNGEE. V lost 4 bases to trimming and J lost 2 bases, with 8 bases between them. CDR3 size: 13 residues. The CDR3 region is CASSPIPTDTQYF. Here the CDR3 DNA reads TGTGCCAGCAGCCCCATTCCCACAGATACGCAGTATTTT.

The gene calls are TRBV7-3 and TRBJ2-2; D uncertain. The CDR3 totals 16 residues. Germline assignment: CDR1 SGHTA and CDR2 FQGTGA. Trimming shortened V by 5 bases and J by 1 base, and 14 bases separated the two germline ends. CDR3 coding DNA: TGTGCCAGCAGCGGCGGTAGCAGCCAGAACACCGGGGAGCTGTTTTTT. It encodes CASSGGSSQNTGELFF.

This clone has just one count. This chain's CDR3 is CASGLVYYEQYF. The CDR3 DNA sequence: TGTGCTAGTGGTTTGGTATATTACGAGCAGTACTTC. V and J are TRBV12-5 and TRBJ2-7, with unresolved D. This CDR3 is built from 12 residues. Germline CDR1 reads LGHNT; CDR2 reads FRNRAP. Trimming shortened V by 0 bases and J by 4 bases, and 4 bases separated the two germline ends.

This chain links TRBV7-9 with TRBJ2-3; D gene unclear. The germline gives CDR1 SEHNR, CDR2 FQNEAQ (reference sequence). With 4 bases removed from V and 2 bases from J, the gap between germline ends came to 4 bases. The CDR3 consists of 12 residues. CDR3 protein: CASSSVTDTQYF. The CDR3 DNA reads as TGTGCCAGCAGCTCCGTCACAGATACGCAGTATTTT.

The chain is built from TRBV29-1 and TRBJ1-4, with 9 positions matching TRBD1. The CDR3 consists of 15 residues. Germline CDR1 SQVTM, CDR2 ANQGSEA. After removal of 5 bases from V and 5 bases from J, the junction contained 9 bases not matched to a gene. CDR3 bases: TGCAGCGTTCTACCCGGGGGACAGGGCAATGAAAAACTGTTTTTT. This encodes CSVLPGGQGNEKLFF.

The rearrangement links TRBV7-9 to TRBJ2-2, with 7 bases matching TRBD2. Germline CDR1 reads SEHNR; CDR2 reads FQNEAQ (reference sequence). V shed 7 bases and J 6 bases; nucleotides not matched to a gene: 11. The CDR3 runs to 15 residues. CDR3 residues: CASTSARRGAGELFF. The CDR3 DNA sequence: TGTGCCAGCACCTCGGCCCGCCGGGGGGCCGGGGAGCTGTTTTTT.

V is TRBV9 and J is TRBJ2-2; 9 positions match TRBD2. The germline V gene has CDR1 SGDLS and CDR2 YYNGEE. This CDR3 contains 20 residues. V was pared by 4 bases and J by 1 base, with 17 bases of the junction left unmatched. This CDR3 reads CASSPPPSGTISWNTGELFF. Written as DNA, the CDR3 is TGTGCCAGCAGCCCCCCCCCTAGCGGGACTATATCATGGAACACCGGGGAGCTGTTTTTT.

The chain uses TRBV11-2 and TRBJ2-3, with a weak D call TRBD1 (5 bases). Trimming shortened V by 1 base and J by 3 bases, and 11 bases separated the two germline ends. There are 15 residues in the CDR3. Germline CDR1 and CDR2: SGHAT and FQNNGV. The CDR3, as DNA: TGTGCCAGCAGCTTAGGGCAGGGTCGGACAGATACGCAGTATTTT. The encoded protein is CASSLGQGRTDTQYF.

The chain couples TRBV6-1 to TRBJ1-2; D call uncertain. Trimming stripped 3 bases from V and 4 bases from J, with 9 bases between. The CDR3 spans 13 residues. Germline CDR1 is MNHNS and CDR2 is SASEGT. CDR3: CASSDVGSYGYTF. The CDR3 nucleotides read TGTGCCAGCAGTGATGTGGGGAGCTATGGCTACACCTTC.

This chain uses TRBV7-2 with TRBJ1-4; the match to TRBD1 covers 7 bases. CDR1 is SGHTA, CDR2 FQGNSA, per germline. The CDR3 runs to 14 residues. V lost 6 bases, J lost 5 bases, and 6 bases stayed unmatched. CDR3 loop: CASRVGTANEKLFF. The CDR3 coding sequence is TGTGCCAGCAGGGTCGGGACAGCAAATGAAAAACTGTTTTTT.

The chain couples TRBV11-2 to TRBJ2-2; no clear D. V dropped 4 bases and J dropped 0 bases, with 12 bases sitting between them. The CDR3 is 16 amino acids. Germline assignment: CDR1 SGHAT and CDR2 FQNNGV. CDR3 region: CASSSQALANTGELFF. The DNA of the CDR3 is TGTGCCAGCAGCTCGCAGGCGTTGGCGAACACCGGGGAGCTGTTTTTT.

This chain uses TRBV5-4 with TRBJ2-1, with 9 bases aligning to TRBD2. The CDR3 sequence is 17 residues long. Trimming at V came to 0 bases and at J to 0 bases, leaving 4 bases not matched to a gene. The germline gives CDR1 SGHNT, CDR2 YYREEE (reference sequence). CDR3 in amino acids: CASSLAAGGSSYNEQFF. In DNA, the CDR3 is TGTGCCAGCAGCTTGGCGGCGGGAGGGAGCTCCTACAATGAGCAGTTCTTC.

This clone was counted between two and nine times. This sequence joins TRBV15 and TRBJ2-2, with D uncertain. CDR3 size: 13 residues. The V gene's germline CDR1 is LNHNV and CDR2 YYDKDF (reference sequence). Deletions cut 8 bases from V and 7 bases from J, with 14 bases between. In DNA form, the CDR3 reads TGTGCCACCTCCTTAGATTTCGGCGGGGAGCTGTTTTTT. This translates into CATSLDFGGELFF.

CDR3 sequence: CASSLGTGMTGELFF. The CDR3 DNA reads TGTGCCAGCAGTTTGGGGACAGGGATGACCGGGGAGCTGTTTTTT. This chain joins TRBV28 and TRBJ2-2; 9 positions agree with TRBD1. The CDR3 is made up of 15 amino acids. V lost 3 bases to trimming and J lost 5 bases; unmatched junction nucleotides: 4. Germline CDR1 and CDR2: MDHEN and SYDVKM. Filled out from reference TRBV28 and TRBJ2-2, the complete variable domain reads DVKVTQSSRYLVKRTGEKVFLECVQDMDHENMFWYRQDPGLGLRLIYFSYDVKMKEKGDIPEGYSVSREKKERFSLILESASTNQTSMYLCASSLGTGMTGELFFGEGSRLTVL.

The rearrangement joins TRBV5-6 to TRBJ1-4, with 9 bases fitting TRBD1. The CDR3 loop spans 15 amino acids. Trimming cost V 4 bases and J 6 bases; bases outside gene matches: 7. Germline assignment: CDR1 SGHDT and CDR2 YYEEEE. CDR3 amino acids: CASSVRTGVYEKLFF. In DNA, the CDR3 is TGTGCCAGCAGCGTTCGGACAGGGGTGTATGAAAAACTGTTTTTT.

The chain recombines TRBV5-1 with TRBJ2-5; 8 nucleotides match TRBD1. Losses at the gene ends were 0 bases for V and 4 bases for J; bases not matched to a gene: 8. This CDR3 has 16 amino acids. CDR1 is SGHRS, CDR2 YFSETQ, per germline. The CDR3 sequence: CASSLAIQGAGETQYF. The CDR3 region has the DNA TGCGCCAGCAGCTTGGCAATCCAGGGGGCTGGAGAGACCCAGTACTTC.

The chain links TRBV5-1 to TRBJ2-7, with D unclear. CDR1 is SGHRS and CDR2 is YFSETQ in the germline V gene. The V and J ends lost 3 bases and 4 bases respectively, with 5 bases between them. The CDR3 runs 11 residues. CDR3: CASSSEYEQYF. The CDR3 DNA follows: TGCGCCAGCAGCTCCGAGTACGAGCAGTACTTC.